The clone carrying this T cell receptor (beta chain) was observed a few times. Its specificity is unknown. With 4 bases removed from V and 0 bases from J, the gap between germline ends came to 13 bases. From germline, CDR1 is SGHTA and CDR2 FQGNSA. The CDR3 runs to 16 residues. This sample stems from a study of CD8+ T cells in alopecia areata. PBMCs served as the source from which CD4+ and CD8+ T cells were sorted. The study, taken as a whole, reports: Lesional scalp, especially alopecia totalis/universalis, showed higher clonality than normal scalp. Mice showed clearer TCR sharing than patients did, a gap that was possibly HLA-related.

cDNA serving as the sequencing template came from extracted, reverse transcribed RNA. TCRdb keeps only in-frame clones here, not all; method: immunoSEQ multiplex PCR. The sample carries 200,000 to 250,000 clones, about three fifths recorded once. This specimen consisted of CD4+ T cells sorted from blood, obtained at week 0. This clonotype was obtained from a human donor with alopecia areata. The chain combines TRBV7-2 with TRBJ2-1; D is possibly TRBD2 (5 bases). The chain's CDR3 is CASSSSSGSSYNEQFF. The CDR3 nucleotides read TGTGCCAGCAGCTCCTCCAGCGGAAGCTCCTACAATGAGCAGTTCTTC.